This TCR beta chain was captured in a study of cytomegalovirus exposure and HLA in healthy donors. Study-wide findings and caveats: A later analysis linked a missense DCLRE1C variant to TCR beta V- and J-gene trimming. According to a later analysis, donors in an Asian-associated ancestry cluster reportedly had fewer N-insertions than the roughly 720-donor mean.

The PCR contained 60 Vbeta and 13 Jbeta primers. Some clones are missing from TCRdb's copy, which holds only in-frame ones; the method was immunoSEQ multiplex PCR. The data show roughly 100,000 clones, 65% to 90% seen once. Participants comprised healthy donors of bone marrow. This CDR3 has 13 amino acids. Trimming shortened V by 0 bases and J by 6 bases, and 9 bases separated the two germline ends. Germline lookup yields CDR1 SGHNT and CDR2 YYREEE (reference sequence). The table lists this clone with a count of one. Its target is unknown. The sample comprised PBMCs. The receptor comes from a man aged 45-65 years in good health and CMV-seronegative. V is TRBV5-4 and J is TRBJ1-2; D may be TRBD1 (6 bases). The DNA of the CDR3 is TGTGCCAGCAGCTTGGCAGGGGTTGATGGCTACACCTTC. Encoded protein: CASSLAGVDGYTF.